A selection of T cell receptor beta chains follows, all from one sample in a study of T cells in severe cutaneous drug reactions. Using the multiplex PCR reads, TCRdb records one entry per CDR3 protein without DNA. This sample contains roughly 7,000 distinct CDR3 sequences. The sample comprised cells from a skin blister. Receptor source: a human donor with toxic epidermal necrolysis, a severe cutaneous drug reaction. The CDR3 runs from the conserved cysteine through the conserved F or W. Only some rows state a clone size, as once, few, many or a class for expanded clones.

medium-sized,TRBV30,13,TRBJ1-1,CAYLGTGHPGAFF
NA,TRBV10-1,13,TRBJ2-7,CASSESGVYEQYF
NA,TRBV10-3,15,TRBJ1-1,CAISESLGVGTEAFF
NA,TRBV19,14,TRBJ1-1,CASIRSSRNTEAFF
NA,TRBV27,15,TRBJ2-7,CASSFMLGTGYEQYF
NA,TRBV20-1,13,TRBJ2-1,CSAKASSYNEQFF
NA,TRBV18,12,TRBJ2-7,CASRDSSYEQYF
NA,TRBV5-4,14,TRBJ2-5,CASSEKADRETQYF
NA,TRBV6-5,15,TRBJ2-1,CASSYARNSYNEQFF
NA,TRBV30,13,TRBJ2-1,CAWRNREYNEQFF
NA,TRBV20-1,14,TRBJ2-7,CSARDKLDRYEQYF
NA,TRBV28,13,TRBJ1-2,CASSLSLNYGYTF
medium-sized,TRBV10-2,13,TRBJ2-7,CASSDLLTFEQYF
NA,TRBV6-1,16,TRBJ1-1,CASSLLQGAVDTEAFF
NA,TRBV7-6,13,TRBJ1-1,CASSPDLNTEAFF
NA,TRBV20-1,13,TRBJ2-5,CSAPGADQETQYF
NA,TRBV27,12,TRBJ2-1,CASSLYGIEQFF
NA,TRBV28,13,TRBJ2-1,CASSLGPNDEQFF
NA,TRBV4-3,16,TRBJ2-1,CASSQVGRGHNNEQFF
NA,TRBV6-5,14,TRBJ1-3,CASSYGSSGNTIYF
NA,TRBV6-1,13,TRBJ2-7,CASKTQPPYEQYF
NA,TRBV28,15,TRBJ2-1,CASSQGAGGINEQFF
NA,TRBV5-6,13,TRBJ1-1,CASSPDPNTEAFF
medium-sized,TRBV5-8,15,TRBJ2-7,CASSLGTGNSYEQYF
NA,TRBV27,15,TRBJ2-3,CASSLGLQETDTQYF
medium-sized,TRBV2,15,TRBJ1-2,CASSDDQKRHYGYTF
NA,TRBV27,18,TRBJ1-6,CASKTTAATSSYNSPLHF
medium-sized,TRBV30,15,TRBJ2-1,CAWRGPGTSGKGQFF
NA,TRBV4-3,13,TRBJ2-2,CASRLSNTGELFF
NA,TRBV29-1,12,TRBJ1-2,CSVWVQSYGYTF
NA,TRBV27,15,TRBJ2-7,CASSLGLASGTEQYF
NA,TRBV29-1,12,TRBJ1-1,CSVEGVNTEAFF
NA,TRBV29-1,15,TRBJ2-1,CSVVGRQSSYNEQFF
NA,TRBV5-1,15,TRBJ2-7,CASSPPNRGLVEQYF
NA,TRBV18,15,TRBJ2-1,CASSPLSSGYNEQFF
NA,TRBV6-1,12,TRBJ2-7,CATRDRVDEQYF
NA,TRBV20-1,17,TRBJ2-1,CSARDQGGASSYNEQFF
NA,TRBV20-1,15,TRBJ2-7,CSALSTGSSNYEQYF
NA,TRBV4-1,15,TRBJ2-3,CASSQVIAATDTQYF
NA,TRBV2,12,TRBJ1-5,CASKQGAEPQHF
NA,TRBV2,18,TRBJ2-7,CASSEARGIAGGPYEQYF
NA,TRBV6-5,15,TRBJ2-3,CASSDSGRGTDTQYF
NA,TRBV20-1,15,TRBJ2-5,CSAGPPVRRVETQYF